The clone carrying this T cell receptor (beta chain) was seen repeatedly, ten times or more. These data are taken from a study of CD8+CD57+ T cells in acquired aplastic anemia. Study-level information: CD4+ and CD8+ cells, once sorted, gave DNA averaging roughly 3.2 ug.

CDR3 length: 17 amino acids. The V and J ends lost 4 bases and 6 bases, in that order; junction bases with no gene match: 15. In germline, CDR1 is LNHDA, CDR2 SQIVND (reference sequence). Template material for TCR beta VDJ and CDR3 profiling consisted of genomic DNA. TCRdb independently ran MiXCR on the reads; one entry per CDR3 protein. The sample holds about 180,000 distinct CDR3 sequences, under 55% seen once. CD8+CD57+ cell expansion had been shown by flow cytometry in patients chosen for sequencing. The chain combines TRBV19 with TRBJ1-2; 9 bases agree with TRBD1. This sequence was found in a human donor with aplastic anemia. The source material was sorted CD4+, CD8+, or CD8+CD57+ T cells (not recorded which) from PBMCs. CDR3 bases: TGTGCCAGTAGTACTACCTTGACAGGGGGGGCCCTTGATGGCTACACCTTC. Translation gives CASSTTLTGGALDGYTF.